This TCR beta chain was recovered during a study of blood T cell repertoires in COVID-19. Study-level background: There were acute and convalescent COVID-19 samples, and they came from the United States, Italy and Spain.

This clone was seen a few times. The protocol was immunoSEQ multiplex PCR, while the TCRdb copy is restricted to in-frame clones and leaves out a portion. The repertoire holds 250,000 or so clones, with around 86% as singletons. Sequencing used peripheral blood. The receptor's source is an elderly man with acute or convalescent COVID-19.

The CDR3 sequence is CASSPRTGDSGANVLTF. The CDR3 DNA sequence: TGTGCCAGCTCACCTCGGACAGGTGACTCTGGGGCCAACGTCCTGACTTTC. The chain carries TRBV18 and TRBJ2-6; 7 bases agree with TRBD1. With 3 bases clipped from V and 0 bases from J, the junction kept 5 bases outside the gene matches. Germline CDR1 is KGHSH and CDR2 is LQKENI. This CDR3 has 17 residues.